The 25 T cell receptor beta chains in this list originate from one sample, sequenced in a study of radiation and T cells in renal cell carcinoma. The method was immunoSEQ multiplex PCR; TCRdb's version includes in-frame clones alone and lacks a portion of them. The sample has about 140,000 clones; approximately 87% are singletons. Time point here: baseline pretreatment blood. Treatment defined: 15 Gy SBRT to primary tumor, nephrectomy 4 weeks later. The sequencing used blood, collected from a patient whose treatment included radiotherapy and nephrectomy. The receptor source for this set is a woman between 50 and 59 years old with renal cell carcinoma.

The chain links TRBV7-2 to TRBJ2-2, with 10 bases that match TRBD2. Losses at the gene ends were 5 bases for V and 0 bases for J; bases not matched to a gene: 9. The V gene's germline CDR1 is SGHTA and CDR2 FQGNSA. The CDR3 is 18 amino acids. The CDR3 loop reads CASSPTTSGASNTGELFF. CDR3 sequence (DNA): TGTGCCAGCAGCCCGACCACTAGCGGGGCTTCGAACACCGGGGAGCTGTTTTTT. Filled out from reference TRBV7-2 and TRBJ2-2, the complete variable domain reads GAGVSQSPSNKVTEKGKDVELRCDPISGHTALYWYRQSLGQGLEFLIYFQGNSAPDKSGLPSDRFSAERTGGSVSTLTIQRTQQEDSAVYLCASSPTTSGASNTGELFFGEGSRLTVL.

V gene TRBV15 combines with J gene TRBJ1-4, with D maybe TRBD1 (6 bases). Trimming stripped 0 bases from V and 8 bases from J, with 10 bases between. Germline lookup yields CDR1 LNHNV and CDR2 YYDKDF (reference sequence). The CDR3 sequence is 14 residues long. Here the CDR3 DNA reads TGTGCCACCAGCAGAGATGGCAGGGGCGAAAAACTGTTTTTT. This encodes CATSRDGRGEKLFF.

This chain joins TRBV28 and TRBJ2-3; 14 bases are a match to TRBD2. Germline lookup yields CDR1 MDHEN and CDR2 SYDVKM. V was pared by 5 bases and J by 3 bases, with 10 bases of the junction left unmatched. The CDR3 contains 18 residues. The CDR3 bases are TGTGCCAGCAGTACCTCCCTGGGACTAGCGGGAGAAACAGATACGCAGTATTTT. This encodes CASSTSLGLAGETDTQYF.

The CDR3 loop reads CASSTAGNAMVGYTF. For the CDR3, the DNA is TGTGCCAGTAGTACCGCAGGGAATGCGATGGTAGGCTACACCTTC. The genes are TRBV19 and TRBJ1-2; tentative D call: TRBD1 (5 bases). Germline CDR1 and CDR2: LNHDA and SQIVND (reference sequence). There are 15 residues in the CDR3. Trimming left V 4 bases short and J 8 bases short, with 20 bases between. Together with reference TRBV19 and TRBJ1-2, the CDR3 gives the full variable domain: DGGITQSPKYLFRKEGQNVTLSCEQNLNHDAMYWYRQDPGQGLRLIYYSQIVNDFQKGDIAEGYSVSREKKESFPLTVTSAQKNPTAFYLCASSTAGNAMVGYTFGSGTRLTVV.

This chain connects TRBV7-2 to TRBJ1-5; D is unresolved. This CDR3 has 13 amino acids. The V and J ends lost 0 bases and 6 bases respectively, with 6 bases between them. Germline values: CDR1 SGHTA, CDR2 FQGNSA. The CDR3 here is CASSLAGCQPQHF. CDR3 DNA sequence: TGTGCCAGCAGCTTAGCGGGGTGTCAGCCCCAGCATTTT.

The chain couples TRBV9 to TRBJ2-7; a weak D match, TRBD1 (7 bases). The CDR3 has 15 amino acids. The ends were cut back, 0 bases at V and 4 bases at J, with 14 bases in the middle. CDR1 SGDLS and CDR2 YYNGEE come from the germline V gene. In DNA form, the CDR3 reads TGTGCCAGCAGCGTAGCCCCAGGGGGGACTTACGAGCAGTACTTC. It encodes CASSVAPGGTYEQYF.

J is TRBJ1-1 and V is TRBV5-1; D is unclear. This CDR3 comprises 14 residues. From germline, CDR1 is SGHRS and CDR2 YFSETQ. V was trimmed by 2 bases and J by 0 bases, leaving 8 bases between them. The CDR3 region is CASSLSVMNTEAFF. For the CDR3, the DNA is TGCGCCAGCAGCTTAAGTGTTATGAACACTGAAGCTTTCTTT.

The V gene is TRBV11-2, the J gene TRBJ1-2; 11 bases agree with TRBD1. The CDR3 has 17 residues. Germline CDR1 SGHAT, CDR2 FQNNGV. V lost 2 bases, J lost 0 bases, and 5 bases stayed unmatched. The CDR3 sequence: CASSLLRDRGTNYGYTF. DNA for the CDR3: TGTGCCAGCAGCTTACTACGGGACAGGGGGACTAACTATGGCTACACCTTC.

This sequence joins TRBV6-5 and TRBJ2-7; a possible D gene is TRBD2 (6 bases). Germline values: CDR1 MNHEY, CDR2 SVGAGI. V was clipped by 5 bases and J by 0 bases, with 11 bases between them. The CDR3 is made up of 14 amino acids. This CDR3 reads CASSVDYSSYEQYF. CDR3 coding DNA: TGTGCCAGCAGTGTGGACTATTCCTCCTACGAGCAGTACTTC.

This chain uses TRBV11-1 with TRBJ2-7; D is uncertain. The germline CDR1 and CDR2 sequences are SGHAT and FQDESV (reference sequence). V shed 4 bases and J shed 6 bases, with 22 bases lying between them. There are 16 residues in the CDR3. The CDR3 sequence: CASSSRLSPTLGEQYF. The CDR3 DNA is TGTGCCAGCAGCTCCCGGCTGAGCCCTACGCTGGGCGAGCAGTACTTC.

This clone was seen a handful of times. The rearrangement uses TRBV6-6 and TRBJ1-5; weak D call: TRBD1 (5 bases). CDR1 MNHNY and CDR2 SVGAGI come from the germline V gene (reference sequence). V lost 0 bases and J lost 5, with 11 bases in between. The length of the CDR3 is 15 residues. The CDR3 reads CASSYSRGAHQPQHF. CDR3 DNA sequence: TGTGCCAGCAGTTACTCCCGTGGGGCCCATCAGCCCCAGCATTTT.

The genes are TRBV6-5 and TRBJ2-7, with D maybe TRBD2 (5 bases). Deletions cut 6 bases from V and 5 bases from J, with 11 bases between. Germline V gives CDR1 MNHEY, CDR2 SVGAGI. This CDR3 has 12 residues. The CDR3 coding sequence is TGTGCCAGCAGCACCCTCGGGGACGAGCAGTACTTC. It is translated as CASSTLGDEQYF.

The chain links TRBV18 to TRBJ2-3, with D perhaps matching TRBD1 or TRBD2 (6 bases each). Trimming took off 6 bases at V and 3 bases at J, with 22 bases between the two ends. Germline values: CDR1 KGHSH, CDR2 LQKENI. The CDR3 loop spans 17 amino acids. CDR3 loop: CASSPMRGDPLTDTQYF. The CDR3 DNA sequence: TGTGCCAGCTCCCCAATGAGGGGGGACCCGTTGACAGATACGCAGTATTTT.

In this sample, this clone turned up once. The same CDR3 arises from other DNA sequences in this sample as well. The rearrangement uses TRBV9 and TRBJ1-5; D is perhaps TRBD1 (5 bases). This CDR3 is built from 14 residues. The V end lost 2 bases, the J end lost 2 bases, and 8 bases lay between the germline ends. Germline V gives CDR1 SGDLS, CDR2 YYNGEE. The CDR3 is CASSVGGGNQPQHF. The CDR3 DNA sequence: TGTGCCAGCAGCGTGGGGGGAGGCAATCAGCCCCAGCATTTT.

The V and J genes are TRBV5-6 and TRBJ2-7; 10 nucleotides match TRBD2. Trimming took 3 bases from V and 2 from J; bases not matched to a gene: 8. The CDR3 covers 16 residues. Germline V CDR1 and CDR2: SGHDT, YYEEEE. CDR3 sequence reads: CASSWSVAGGPYEQYF. In nucleotides, the CDR3 is TGTGCCAGCAGCTGGTCGGTAGCGGGAGGACCCTACGAGCAGTACTTC.

This clone occurred once. The chain uses TRBV19 and TRBJ1-5; no clear D gene. V shed 3 bases and J shed 0 bases, with 6 bases lying between them. CDR3 length: 14 residues. Germline CDR1 LNHDA, CDR2 SQIVND (reference sequence). CDR3: CASSMRNSNQPQHF. For the CDR3, the DNA is TGTGCCAGTAGTATGCGGAATAGCAATCAGCCCCAGCATTTT.

The genes are TRBV9 and TRBJ2-3; tentatively, D is TRBD2 (7 bases). The CDR3 extends over 18 amino acids. Germline assignment: CDR1 SGDLS and CDR2 YYNGEE. Trimming stripped 0 bases from V and 2 bases from J, with 19 bases between. In nucleotides, the CDR3 is TGTGCCAGCAGCGTAGCTACCGGGAGGACAGTCTCCACAGATACGCAGTATTTT. Translating gives CASSVATGRTVSTDTQYF.

The chain couples TRBV7-2 to TRBJ1-3, with D uncertain. The CDR3 totals 13 residues. V lost 1 base and J lost 3, with 4 bases in between. Germline CDR1 and CDR2: SGHTA and FQGNSA. The CDR3 coding sequence is TGTGCCAGCAGCTTAGGGCGTGGAAACACCATATATTTT. It encodes CASSLGRGNTIYF.

This clone was found a few times. V is TRBV19 and J is TRBJ2-7, with TRBD2 matching 10 bases. Trimming removed 4 bases from V and 5 bases from J; junction bases left unmatched: 8. CDR3 length: 15 residues. Germline CDR1 is LNHDA and CDR2 is SQIVND (reference sequence). Written as DNA, the CDR3 is TGTGCCAGTAGTACTAGCGGGAGATCCGGAAACGAGCAGTACTTC. Its translation: CASSTSGRSGNEQYF. Variable domain in full (rest from reference TRBV19 and TRBJ2-7): DGGITQSPKYLFRKEGQNVTLSCEQNLNHDAMYWYRQDPGQGLRLIYYSQIVNDFQKGDIAEGYSVSREKKESFPLTVTSAQKNPTAFYLCASSTSGRSGNEQYFGPGTRLTVT.

This chain uses TRBV5-6 with TRBJ1-1, with no clear D. V lost 1 base to trimming and J lost 4 bases, with 8 bases between them. The CDR3 spans 13 residues. The germline CDR1 and CDR2 sequences are SGHDT and YYEEEE. The CDR3 sequence: CASSLSIPTEAFF. CDR3 nucleotide sequence: TGTGCCAGCAGCTTGTCAATCCCCACTGAAGCTTTCTTT.

V and J are TRBV19 and TRBJ2-1; TRBD2 agrees at 7 bases. Unmatched junction bases numbered 3, after V lost 5 bases and J lost 8 bases. The CDR3 is made up of 12 amino acids. Germline loops: CDR1 LNHDA, CDR2 SQIVND (reference sequence). CDR3 region: CASSAGAYEQFF. The CDR3 DNA follows: TGTGCCAGTAGTGCGGGAGCGTATGAGCAGTTCTTC.

V usage is TRBV28 and J usage is TRBJ2-2; no clear D gene. CDR3 length: 11 residues. From germline, CDR1 is MDHEN and CDR2 SYDVKM. Trimming cost V 7 bases and J 3 bases, with 3 bases left between them. The CDR3: CASKDTGELFF. The CDR3 DNA is TGTGCCAGCAAAGACACCGGGGAGCTGTTTTTT.

Here the CDR3 reads CASSLNLLWGYTF. The CDR3 DNA reads as TGTGCCAGCAGCTTAAATTTGCTCTGGGGCTACACCTTC. This chain joins TRBV7-3 and TRBJ1-2; D is uncertain. In germline, CDR1 is SGHTA, CDR2 FQGTGA. The CDR3 is 13 residues long. Between the trimmed V and J ends, which lost 1 base and 8 bases, there was a span of 11 bases.

The chain recombines TRBV4-1 with TRBJ2-7; 8 bases fit TRBD1. Trimming took 8 bases from V and 4 from J; bases not matched to a gene: 7. Germline V CDR1 and CDR2: MGHRA, YSYEKL. The CDR3 is 13 amino acids. The CDR3 DNA follows: TGCGCCAGCCGCGGGACAGGCAGTTACGAGCAGTACTTC. Amino acids: CASRGTGSYEQYF.

As regards this clone: Other DNA sequences within the sample encode an identical CDR3. The chain has TRBV5-4 and TRBJ2-2; no definite D call. Trimming stripped 9 bases from V and 0 bases from J, with 12 bases between. Looked up from germline, CDR1 is SGHNT and CDR2 is YYREEE (reference sequence). This CDR3 is built from 14 residues. The CDR3 spells CAIPRGANTGELFF. The CDR3 coding sequence is TGTGCCATCCCTCGAGGCGCGAACACCGGGGAGCTGTTTTTT. The full variable domain, its missing parts supplied by reference TRBV5-4 and TRBJ2-2, is ETGVTQSPTHLIKTRGQQVTLRCSSQSGHNTVSWYQQALGQGPQFIFQYYREEENGRGNFPPRFSGLQFPNYSSELNVNALELDDSALYLCAIPRGANTGELFFGEGSRLTVL.